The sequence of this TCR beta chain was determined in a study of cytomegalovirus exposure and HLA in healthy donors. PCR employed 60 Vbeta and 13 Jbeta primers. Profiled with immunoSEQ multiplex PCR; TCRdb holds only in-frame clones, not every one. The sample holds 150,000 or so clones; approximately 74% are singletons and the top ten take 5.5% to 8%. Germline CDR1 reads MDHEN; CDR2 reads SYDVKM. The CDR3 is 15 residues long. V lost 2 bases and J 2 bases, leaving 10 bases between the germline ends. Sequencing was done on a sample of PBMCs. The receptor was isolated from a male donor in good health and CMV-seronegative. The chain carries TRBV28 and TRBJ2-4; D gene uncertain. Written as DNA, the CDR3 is TGTGCCAGCAGTTTAACTGAGTTATCCAAAAACATTCAGTACTTC. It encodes CASSLTELSKNIQYF.